This TCR beta chain was retrieved from a study of Ad26.COV2.S vaccination and SARS-CoV-2 variants. Across the whole study: The study gave Ad26.COV2.S intramuscularly, once or twice 56 days apart.

Germline values: CDR1 SGHAT, CDR2 FQNNGV. Trimming took 6 bases from V and 0 from J; bases not matched to a gene: 10. The CDR3 spans 16 residues. The assay was immunoSEQ multiplex PCR, and TCRdb's table has in-frame clones only and misses some. The table lists 300,000 to 400,000 clones, 70% to 90% of them singletons. Treatment described: roughly 20 received Ad26.COV2.S at low or high dose, single or two shots; roughly 5 received placebo; per-sample allocation not given. Day 63 after the first injection of vaccine or placebo was the sampling time. V is TRBV11-2 and J is TRBJ2-7, with 8 bases aligning to TRBD2. The sample consisted of peripheral blood, taken in a trial of Ad26.COV2.S vaccine versus placebo. This sequence was found in a person aged 18-60 years who received the Ad26.COV2.S COVID-19 vaccine or a placebo. The CDR3 coding sequence is TGTGCCAGCAGGACCGTTCGGGGGGGAAGCTCCTACGAGCAGTACTTC. Residues: CASRTVRGGSSYEQYF.